A single sample is the source of the 32 T cell receptor beta chains below, sequenced in a study of beta chain features in type 1 diabetes. Points from the study as a whole: All four CD4+ subsets from Type 1 diabetes patients carried moderately but significantly shorter TCRB CDR3s.

Expressed TCRB transcripts were sequenced after all isolated RNA was converted to cDNA. Some clones are missing from TCRdb's copy, which holds only in-frame ones; the method was immunoSEQ multiplex PCR. The profile shows 100,000 to 150,000 clones, approximately 15% of them singletons. No antigen has been identified for these receptors. Specimen: central memory CD4+ T cells from blood. These receptors all come from a man aged 18 to 30 with type 1 diabetes.

This clone was seen a handful of times. This sequence joins TRBV5-1 and TRBJ2-1, with 9 bases identical to TRBD2. This CDR3 contains 15 residues. Per germline, CDR1 SGHRS and CDR2 YFSETQ. The ends lost 0 bases at V and 6 bases at J; junction bases unmatched: 4. CDR3 nucleotide sequence: TGCGCCAGCAGCTTGGGGTCTAGCGGGACCAATGAGCAGTTCTTC. Encoded protein: CASSLGSSGTNEQFF.

This chain links TRBV5-1 with TRBJ2-7; the D gene is possibly TRBD2 (5 bases). Germline V gene data show CDR1 as SGHRS and CDR2 as YFSETQ. With 0 bases removed from V and 0 bases from J, the gap between germline ends came to 10 bases. The CDR3 contains 15 residues. CDR3 amino acids: CASSLAGVGSYEQYF. For the CDR3, the DNA is TGCGCCAGCAGCTTGGCCGGGGTCGGCTCCTACGAGCAGTACTTC.

This chain joins TRBV5-1 and TRBJ1-5; 8 nucleotides line up with TRBD1. The trim removed 4 bases at V and 8 bases at J, leaving 5 bases unmatched. CDR1 and CDR2 from the germline V gene are SGHRS and YFSETQ. The CDR3 length is 13 residues. In DNA form, the CDR3 reads TGCGCCAGCAGCCCGGACAGGGAGAAGCCCCAGCATTTT. Translated: CASSPDREKPQHF. The full variable domain, with the rest looked up from reference TRBV5-1 and TRBJ1-5, is KAGVTQTPRYLIKTRGQQVTLSCSPISGHRSVSWYQQTPGQGLQFLFEYFSETQRNKGNFPGRFSGRQFSNSRSEMNVSTLELGDSALYLCASSPDREKPQHFGDGTRLSIL.

The rearrangement links TRBV2 to TRBJ1-5, with 8 bases matching TRBD1. Germline V lookup: CDR1 SNHLY, CDR2 FYNNEI. V was clipped by 4 bases and J by 7 bases; unmatched bases: 12. The CDR3 consists of 16 residues. The CDR3 loop is CASSAGQEGERQPQHF. For the CDR3, the DNA is TGTGCCAGCAGTGCGGGACAGGAGGGGGAAAGACAGCCCCAGCATTTT.

The gene calls are TRBV7-2 and TRBJ2-5; 7 bases agree with TRBD2. Germline CDR1 and CDR2: SGHTA and FQGNSA. With 1 base clipped from V and 4 bases from J, the junction kept 3 bases outside the gene matches. This CDR3 has 14 residues. CDR3 amino acids: CASSLVGRGETQYF. CDR3 coding DNA: TGTGCCAGCAGCTTAGTGGGGAGGGGAGAGACCCAGTACTTC.

This clone was found many times. V gene TRBV13 combines with J gene TRBJ2-1; D remains ambiguous. The CDR3 sequence is 19 residues long. V was trimmed by 5 bases and J by 0 bases, leaving 23 bases between them. Germline CDR1 and CDR2: PRHDT and FYEKMQ (reference sequence). The CDR3, as DNA: TGTGCCAGCAGCCCTCAAAAAGAAGGCTGGAAGAGCTCCTACAATGAGCAGTTCTTC. Protein: CASSPQKEGWKSSYNEQFF.

This clone was seen a few times. V is TRBV6-6 and J is TRBJ2-1; 9 positions match TRBD2. V trimming: 4 bases; J trimming: 6 bases; junction bases outside the gene matches: 7. Germline lookup yields CDR1 MNHNY and CDR2 SVGAGI (reference sequence). The CDR3 has 15 amino acids. CDR3 region: CASSFTGLASNEQFF. The DNA of the CDR3 is TGTGCCAGCAGTTTTACGGGACTAGCTAGCAATGAGCAGTTCTTC.

This clone has more than one count but fewer than ten. The V call is TRBV7-2, the J call TRBJ2-7, with a tentative D call TRBD2 (5 bases). In germline, CDR1 is SGHTA, CDR2 FQGNSA. The ends were cut back, 1 base at V and 6 bases at J, with 13 bases in the middle. CDR3 size: 14 residues. The DNA of the CDR3 is TGTGCCAGCAGCTTAGGGGGAGACTCCGGCGAGCAGTACTTC. Amino acids: CASSLGGDSGEQYF.

The gene calls are TRBV28 and TRBJ2-3; D remains unclear. The V and J ends lost 1 base and 4 bases respectively, with 9 bases between them. The CDR3 loop spans 14 amino acids. Germline lookup yields CDR1 MDHEN and CDR2 SYDVKM. The CDR3 region is CASSLSAPPDTQYF. The CDR3 nucleotides read TGTGCCAGCAGTTTATCTGCTCCCCCAGATACGCAGTATTTT.

This clone was found a few times. CDR3 region: CSVGSSSSYEQYF. For the CDR3, the DNA is TGCAGCGTTGGATCGTCGAGCTCCTACGAGCAGTACTTC. The chain employs TRBV29-1 and TRBJ2-7; D ambiguous. V dropped 4 bases and J dropped 0 bases, with 10 bases sitting between them. The CDR3 is 13 amino acids. The V gene's germline CDR1 is SQVTM and CDR2 ANQGSEA.

This chain connects TRBV6-1 to TRBJ2-5; D may be TRBD1 or TRBD2 (5 bases each). V dropped 8 bases and J dropped 4 bases, with 17 bases sitting between them. Germline-derived CDR1 and CDR2 are MNHNS and SASEGT. There are 14 residues in the CDR3. CDR3 loop: CASRLKAGGETQYF. CDR3 DNA sequence: TGTGCCAGCCGATTAAAGGCTGGGGGAGAGACCCAGTACTTC.

This clone was seen a few times. The chain couples TRBV6-1 to TRBJ1-1; unclear D gene. V lost 4 bases, J lost 5 bases, and 11 bases lay in between. The germline V gene encodes CDR1 MNHNS and CDR2 SASEGT. This CDR3 region has 13 residues. CDR3 nucleotides: TGTGCCAGCAGTGCAAAGGAAAGGACTGAAGCTTTCTTT. This encodes CASSAKERTEAFF.

This clone turned up a few times. The rearrangement links TRBV7-2 to TRBJ1-5, with D maybe TRBD1 (5 bases). With 4 bases removed from V and 5 bases from J, the gap between germline ends came to 12 bases. Per the germline V gene, CDR1 is SGHTA and CDR2 is FQGNSA. This CDR3 region has 14 residues. The CDR3: CASSYQGQHQPQHF. The CDR3 DNA reads as TGTGCCAGCAGCTACCAGGGTCAGCATCAGCCCCAGCATTTT.

This clone was detected only a few times. This chain joins TRBV5-6 and TRBJ2-1; 9 bases line up with TRBD1. The CDR3 loop spans 15 amino acids. CDR1 is SGHDT, CDR2 YYEEEE, per germline. With 0 bases clipped from V and 5 bases from J, the junction kept 3 bases outside the gene matches. The CDR3 bases are TGTGCCAGCAGCTTGGTGGGGACAGGGAACAATGAGCAGTTCTTC. It encodes CASSLVGTGNNEQFF. The variable domain in full, with the rest retrieved from reference TRBV5-6 and TRBJ2-1, is DAGVTQSPTHLIKTRGQQVTLRCSPKSGHDTVSWYQQALGQGPQFIFQYYEEEERQRGNFPDRFSGHQFPNYSSELNVNALLLGDSALYLCASSLVGTGNNEQFFGPGTRLTVL.

The gene calls are TRBV2 and TRBJ2-2, with D possibly TRBD2 on 6 matching bases. The germline CDR1 and CDR2 sequences are SNHLY and FYNNEI. V gave up 4 bases and J gave up 4 bases, with 13 bases separating them. This CDR3 has 15 residues. The CDR3 DNA reads TGTGCCAGCAGTGGGGTAGCGGTAATCACCGGGGAGCTGTTTTTT. The encoded protein is CASSGVAVITGELFF.

This clone was observed a handful of times. This rearrangement joins TRBV5-1 to TRBJ1-1; 7 nucleotides agree with TRBD1. The junction had 9 bases not matched to a gene; V was cut back by 4 bases and J by 0 bases. Germline CDR1 SGHRS, CDR2 YFSETQ. This CDR3 has 16 amino acids. As DNA, the CDR3 is TGCGCCAGCAGCGGGCTAACAGGGGTCATGAACACTGAAGCTTTCTTT. The encoded protein is CASSGLTGVMNTEAFF.

This clone was picked up a small number of times. The chain uses TRBV30 and TRBJ2-4; no reliable D call. V lost 4 bases and J lost 6, with 16 bases in between. The CDR3 loop spans 14 amino acids. The germline V gene encodes CDR1 GTSNPN and CDR2 SVGIG (reference sequence). As DNA, the CDR3 is TGTGCCTGGACTATCAGGAGAGGCGGAAACATTCAGTACTTC. It is translated as CAWTIRRGGNIQYF. The variable domain in full, completed from reference TRBV30 and TRBJ2-4, reads SQTIHQWPATLVQPVGSPLSLECTVEGTSNPNLYWYRQAAGRGLQLLFYSVGIGQISSEVPQNLSASRPQDRQFILSSKKLLLSDSGFYLCAWTIRRGGNIQYFGAGTRLSVL.

The sample holds a few counts of this clone. The chain combines TRBV7-2 with TRBJ2-7; D might be TRBD1 or TRBD2, each matching 6 bases. From germline, CDR1 is SGHTA and CDR2 FQGNSA. CDR3 length: 15 residues. Trimming took off 2 bases at V and 2 bases at J, with 13 bases between the two ends. This chain's CDR3 is CASSLWGDTTYEQYF. In nucleotides, the CDR3 is TGTGCCAGCAGCTTATGGGGGGACACAACCTACGAGCAGTACTTC. Full variable domain (outside the CDR3, taken from reference TRBV7-2 and TRBJ2-7): GAGVSQSPSNKVTEKGKDVELRCDPISGHTALYWYRQSLGQGLEFLIYFQGNSAPDKSGLPSDRFSAERTGGSVSTLTIQRTQQEDSAVYLCASSLWGDTTYEQYFGPGTRLTVT.

CDR3 DNA sequence: TGTGCCAGCAGCTTAGCCGCTTCGGGTGAGCAGTTCTTC. This translates into CASSLAASGEQFF. The chain combines TRBV7-2 with TRBJ2-1; the D is unclear. Germline V gene sequence: CDR1 SGHTA, CDR2 FQGNSA. Trimming left V 0 bases short and J 9 bases short, with 9 bases between. This CDR3 spans 13 amino acids.

The gene calls are TRBV7-2 and TRBJ2-2; the D call may be TRBD1 or TRBD2 (6 bases each). Germline CDR1 SGHTA, CDR2 FQGNSA. V lost 2 bases to trimming and J lost 2 bases, with 12 bases between them. This CDR3 spans 16 amino acids. The CDR3: CASSLLGGGNTGELFF. CDR3 DNA: TGTGCCAGCAGCTTATTAGGGGGAGGCAACACCGGGGAGCTGTTTTTT.

The J gene is TRBJ2-3, the V gene TRBV29-1, with 10 positions matching TRBD2. The trim removed 2 bases at V and 0 bases at J, leaving 2 bases unmatched. CDR3 size: 15 residues. Germline assignment: CDR1 SQVTM and CDR2 ANQGSEA. The CDR3 DNA sequence: TGCAGCGTTGAACCGACTAGCGGGAGCACAGATACGCAGTATTTT. Translated, it gives CSVEPTSGSTDTQYF.

The chain carries TRBV5-1 and TRBJ2-3, with D perhaps matching TRBD1 (6 bases). CDR3 length equals 14 residues. Germline CDR1 reads SGHRS; CDR2 reads YFSETQ. The ends were cut back, 0 bases at V and 4 bases at J, with 9 bases in the middle. CDR3 in amino acids: CASSLDRASDTQYF. CDR3 nucleotides: TGCGCCAGCAGCTTGGACAGGGCATCAGATACGCAGTATTTT.

The rearrangement uses TRBV11-2 and TRBJ2-1; TRBD2 aligns across 13 bases. The CDR3 sequence is 18 residues long. Losses at the gene ends were 2 bases for V and 3 bases for J; bases not matched to a gene: 7. Per germline, CDR1 SGHAT and CDR2 FQNNGV. The CDR3 nucleotides are TGTGCCAGCAGCTTAACTAGCGGGGGGGCTCAGCACTACAATGAGCAGTTCTTC. Its translation is CASSLTSGGAQHYNEQFF.

The chain links TRBV7-9 to TRBJ1-2; TRBD1 might be the D (5 bases). The CDR3 has 13 residues. V dropped 3 bases and J dropped 5 bases, with 10 bases sitting between them. Germline assignment: CDR1 SEHNR and CDR2 FQNEAQ (reference sequence). The CDR3 region is CASSFSGEYGYTF. The CDR3 nucleotides read TGTGCCAGCAGCTTCTCGGGGGAGTATGGCTACACCTTC.

This clone came up a few times. The V call is TRBV19, the J call TRBJ1-5; 7 bases are a match to TRBD1. Germline V gene sequence: CDR1 LNHDA, CDR2 SQIVND (reference sequence). With 4 bases clipped from V and 6 bases from J, the junction kept 6 bases outside the gene matches. The CDR3 totals 14 residues. CDR3 nucleotides: TGTGCCAGTAGTACAGACAGGGTAGGTCAGCCCCAGCATTTT. Its protein is CASSTDRVGQPQHF. Full variable domain (remainder filled in from reference TRBV19 and TRBJ1-5): DGGITQSPKYLFRKEGQNVTLSCEQNLNHDAMYWYRQDPGQGLRLIYYSQIVNDFQKGDIAEGYSVSREKKESFPLTVTSAQKNPTAFYLCASSTDRVGQPQHFGDGTRLSIL.

This clone occurred a few times. The rearrangement joins TRBV29-1 to TRBJ2-3; D is ambiguous. The germline V and J ends were trimmed by 5 bases and 0 bases, with 9 bases remaining between them. Looked up from germline, CDR1 is SQVTM and CDR2 is ANQGSEA. The CDR3 totals 13 residues. The CDR3 here is CSVLPTSTDTQYF. DNA of the CDR3: TGCAGCGTTTTGCCAACTAGCACAGATACGCAGTATTTT.

This clone appeared a few times. The chain joins TRBV27 to TRBJ2-7, with D possibly TRBD1 on 6 matching bases. Germline CDR1 reads MNHEY; CDR2 reads SMNVEV (reference sequence). V was cut by 7 bases and J by 6 bases, with 13 bases left in between. This CDR3 spans 12 amino acids. CDR3 DNA: TGTGCCAGCAAGTTCAGGGGACGCGAGCAGTACTTC. Amino acids: CASKFRGREQYF.

The V gene is TRBV7-2, the J gene TRBJ2-3; no firm D call. CDR1 SGHTA and CDR2 FQGNSA come from the germline V gene. The CDR3 length is 13 residues. V was clipped by 1 base and J by 8 bases, with 10 bases between them. For the CDR3, the DNA is TGTGCCAGCAGCTTAGAGAGGCTGGGTACGCAGTATTTT. Its protein is CASSLERLGTQYF.

The chain combines TRBV19 with TRBJ1-5, with 7 bases aligning to TRBD1. The CDR3 covers 14 residues. After removal of 7 bases from V and 6 bases from J, the junction contained 9 bases not matched to a gene. The germline V gene has CDR1 LNHDA and CDR2 SQIVND (reference sequence). The CDR3 loop reads CASNPDRVSQPQHF. The CDR3 bases are TGTGCCAGTAACCCAGACAGGGTTAGTCAGCCCCAGCATTTT. The whole variable domain, remainder taken from reference TRBV19 and TRBJ1-5, is DGGITQSPKYLFRKEGQNVTLSCEQNLNHDAMYWYRQDPGQGLRLIYYSQIVNDFQKGDIAEGYSVSREKKESFPLTVTSAQKNPTAFYLCASNPDRVSQPQHFGDGTRLSIL.

The chain employs TRBV7-2 and TRBJ2-5; TRBD1 matches 9 bases. CDR3 size: 14 residues. Trimming at V came to 4 bases and at J to 5 bases, leaving 5 bases not matched to a gene. Germline loops: CDR1 SGHTA, CDR2 FQGNSA. The CDR3 bases are TGTGCCAGCAGCTCCCTTACAGGGGGCGAGACCCAGTACTTC. This encodes CASSSLTGGETQYF.

The chain links TRBV5-1 to TRBJ2-5, with D possibly being TRBD2 (6 bases). The CDR3 has 13 amino acids. Between the trimmed V and J ends, which lost 6 bases and 5 bases, there was a span of 14 bases. Germline assignment: CDR1 SGHRS and CDR2 YFSETQ. Here the CDR3 DNA reads TGCGCCAGCACCCGGGACTGGACGGAGACCCAGTACTTC. Protein product: CASTRDWTETQYF.

This clone has a handful of counts. The chain recombines TRBV7-2 with TRBJ2-5; D is uncertain. Germline V CDR1 and CDR2: SGHTA, FQGNSA. This CDR3 spans 12 amino acids. Deletions cut 1 base from V and 10 bases from J, with 10 bases between. CDR3 sequence: CASSLDTDSQYF. CDR3 DNA sequence: TGTGCCAGCAGCTTAGATACAGATAGCCAGTACTTC.